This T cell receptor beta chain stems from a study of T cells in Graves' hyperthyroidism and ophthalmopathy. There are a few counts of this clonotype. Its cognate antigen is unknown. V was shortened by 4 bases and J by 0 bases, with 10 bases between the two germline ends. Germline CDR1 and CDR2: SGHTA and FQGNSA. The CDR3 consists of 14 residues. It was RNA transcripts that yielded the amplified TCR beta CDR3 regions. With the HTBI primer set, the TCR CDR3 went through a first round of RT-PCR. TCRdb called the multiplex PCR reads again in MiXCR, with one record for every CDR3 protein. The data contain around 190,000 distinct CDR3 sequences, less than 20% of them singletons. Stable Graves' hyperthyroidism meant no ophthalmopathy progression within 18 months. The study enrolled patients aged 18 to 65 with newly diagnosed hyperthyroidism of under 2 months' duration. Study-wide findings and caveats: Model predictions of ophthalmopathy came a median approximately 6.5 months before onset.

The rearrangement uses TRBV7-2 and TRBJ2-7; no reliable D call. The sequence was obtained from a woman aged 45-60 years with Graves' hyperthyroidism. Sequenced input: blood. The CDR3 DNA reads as TGTGCCAGCAGCTCGCAAAAAGGCTCCTACGAGCAGTACTTC. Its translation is CASSSQKGSYEQYF.